The entry below gives a single T cell receptor beta chain sequence along with its context. The antigen is undetermined. Using immunoSEQ multiplex PCR, the repertoire was profiled, and TCRdb retains in-frame clones only, with some absent. Among 250,000 to 300,000 clones listed, 80% to 90% were seen once. Trimming took 0 bases from V and 3 from J, leaving 8 bases between them. The germline V gene has CDR1 SGHTA and CDR2 FQGNSA. CDR3 length equals 14 residues. The sample originates from a study of Ad26.COV2.S vaccination and SARS-CoV-2 variants. Overall study: Ad26.COV2.S given intramuscularly, once or twice 56 days apart.

Treatment specified: some 20 received Ad26.COV2.S at low or high dose, single or two shots; about 5 received placebo; per-sample allocation not given. All samples were drawn on day 63, counting from the first vaccine or placebo injection. Whole-study findings and limits: Relative to placebo recipients, vaccine recipients exhibited elevated spike-specific TCR breadth. Breadth of non-spike TCRs did not differ between vaccinees and placebo recipients.

This specimen was peripheral blood, taken in a trial of Ad26.COV2.S vaccine versus placebo. The TCR originated in a person aged 18 to 65 who received the Ad26.COV2.S COVID-19 vaccine or a placebo. The chain joins TRBV7-2 to TRBJ1-1, with a tentative D call TRBD1 (6 bases). The CDR3 DNA reads TGTGCCAGCAGCTTAGCTGCAGGGGACACTGAAGCTTTCTTT. Encoded protein: CASSLAAGDTEAFF.